The T cell receptor (beta chain) under discussion was sequenced for a study of long-term antiretroviral therapy in people with HIV. For the study at large: The study's earliest collections predate the 2015 immediate-ART recommendation by about a decade.

The authors ran the immunoSEQ assay, v3.0, at survey level. Produced via immunoSEQ multiplex PCR; TCRdb's table is partial and in-frame only. The sample lists around 26,000 clones, under 85% seen once, with about 11% in the top ten. The CDR3 totals 15 residues. Trimming took off 0 bases at V and 4 bases at J, with 13 bases between the two ends. The germline gives CDR1 SGHRS, CDR2 YFSETQ. On this clone itself: Antigen specificity is unknown.

Broader study findings: ART preceded a rise in diversity that nonetheless stayed lower than in transplant donor controls. HIV repertoire CDR3 lengths ranged less widely than those of controls. The ART regimens used between about 2004 and 2017 may be less effective than current ones.

V usage is TRBV5-1 and J usage is TRBJ1-1; D is undetermined. This material consisted of unsorted PBMCs, taken 1.1 years before starting antiretroviral therapy. This sequence originates from a woman in her 40s with HIV. CDR3 nucleotides: TGCGCCAGCAGCTTGGTTGGCGGAAAAATCACTGAAGCTTTCTTT. The encoded protein is CASSLVGGKITEAFF.